Included here is one TCR beta chain sequence, with context. Its matching antigen is unknown. V was cut by 1 base and J by 7 bases, with 17 bases left in between. Germline CDR1 and CDR2: SGHTS and YDEGEE. The CDR3 is 15 amino acids. The data are from a study of Ad26.COV2.S vaccination and SARS-CoV-2 variants. The method was immunoSEQ multiplex PCR; TCRdb's version includes in-frame clones alone and lacks a portion of them. The table lists 450,000 to 550,000 clones, 89% of them singletons. Study-level findings and limits: After vaccination, substantial breadth of spike-specific CD8+ and CD4+ responses was reported.

Treatment reported: roughly 18 received Ad26.COV2.S at low or high dose, single or two shots; several received placebo; per-sample allocation not given. Specimen acquisition occurred on day 63 following the initial vaccine or placebo injection. The V gene is TRBV5-8, the J gene TRBJ1-2, with D tentatively TRBD1 (5 bases). The sequence was obtained from a person between 18 and 60 years old who received the Ad26.COV2.S COVID-19 vaccine or a placebo. The source material was peripheral blood, sampled in a trial of Ad26.COV2.S vaccine versus placebo. The CDR3 DNA reads as TGTGCCAGCAGCTTGACAGGCCCATCGAGGCCTGGCTACACCTTC. Translating gives CASSLTGPSRPGYTF.